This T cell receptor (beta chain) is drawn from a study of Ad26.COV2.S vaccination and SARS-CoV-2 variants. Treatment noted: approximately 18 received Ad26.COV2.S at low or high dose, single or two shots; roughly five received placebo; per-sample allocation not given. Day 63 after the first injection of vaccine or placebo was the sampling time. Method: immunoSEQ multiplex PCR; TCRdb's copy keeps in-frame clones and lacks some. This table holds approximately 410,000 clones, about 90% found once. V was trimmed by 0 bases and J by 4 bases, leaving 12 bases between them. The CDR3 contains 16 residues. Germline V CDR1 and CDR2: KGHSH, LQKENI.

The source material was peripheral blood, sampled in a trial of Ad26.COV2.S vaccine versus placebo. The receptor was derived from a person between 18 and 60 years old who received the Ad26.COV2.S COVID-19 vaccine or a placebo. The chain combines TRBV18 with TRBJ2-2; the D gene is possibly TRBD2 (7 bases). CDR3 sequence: CASSPPMRGPTGELFF. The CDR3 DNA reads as TGTGCCAGCTCACCACCTATGCGGGGGCCCACCGGGGAGCTGTTTTTT.